Listed below are T cell receptor beta chains from one sample, sequenced in a study of Ad26.COV2.S vaccination and SARS-CoV-2 variants. This table comes from immunoSEQ multiplex PCR, and its TCRdb copy is limited to in-frame clones, with some not included. The data contain roughly 700,000 clones, more than 80% of them singletons. The material sequenced was peripheral blood, taken in a trial of Ad26.COV2.S vaccine versus placebo. The receptors were sampled from a person between 18 and 60 years old who received the Ad26.COV2.S COVID-19 vaccine or a placebo. Each CDR3 is given with its conserved first and last residue. Each record gives: clone size, J gene, V gene, D gene, CDR3 protein, CDR3 DNA. D genes are given only for firm matches. Size is stated for part of the rows, as once, few or many counts, or as a class when the clone is expanded.

. TRBJ1-2 TRBV4-3 TRBD1 CASSRRQGAYGYTF TGCGCCAGCAGCCGCCGACAGGGAGCCTATGGCTACACCTTC
. TRBJ2-2 TRBV30 . CAWRLFSDSDSSRPKTGELFF TGTGCCTGGAGACTTTTCTCGGACAGCGACAGCTCAAGACCTAAGACCGGGGAGCTGTTTTTT
. TRBJ1-1 TRBV27 . CASSLKGGWADTEAFF TGTGCCAGCAGCCTAAAGGGGGGGTGGGCGGACACTGAAGCTTTCTTT
. TRBJ2-5 TRBV5-6 . CASSLGFGVQETQYF TGTGCCAGCAGCTTGGGATTTGGGGTACAAGAGACCCAGTACTTC
. TRBJ2-5 TRBV7-9 TRBD2 CASSSRLAGIQETQYF TGTGCCAGCAGCAGCCGACTAGCGGGAATACAAGAGACCCAGTACTTC
once TRBJ2-2 TRBV18 . CASSPPFQGTGELFF TGTGCCAGCTCACCACCGTTTCAGGGGACCGGGGAGCTGTTTTTT
. TRBJ2-5 TRBV3-1/TRBV3-2 . CASSQERGFSETQYF TGTGCCAGCAGCCAAGAAAGAGGGTTCTCGGAGACCCAGTACTTC
. TRBJ2-4 TRBV6-5 . CASSYAAKNIQYF TGTGCCAGCAGTTACGCGGCCAAAAACATTCAGTACTTC
. TRBJ1-6 TRBV2 . CASSVARTPYNSPLHF TGTGCCAGCAGTGTTGCCCGGACCCCATATAATTCACCCCTCCACTTT
. TRBJ1-4 TRBV25-1 TRBD1 CASSDPGTGDEKLFF TGTGCCAGCAGTGATCCCGGGACAGGGGATGAAAAACTGTTTTTT
. TRBJ1-2 TRBV2 . CASSWLDKAYGYTF TGTGCCAGCAGTTGGCTGGACAAGGCCTATGGCTACACCTTC
. TRBJ1-2 TRBV6-4 . CASSDSHGASGYTF TGTGCCAGCAGTGACTCGCACGGAGCAAGTGGCTACACCTTC
. TRBJ2-2 TRBV7-9 . CASSLDSITGELFF TGTGCCAGCAGCTTAGACTCAATCACCGGGGAGCTGTTTTTT